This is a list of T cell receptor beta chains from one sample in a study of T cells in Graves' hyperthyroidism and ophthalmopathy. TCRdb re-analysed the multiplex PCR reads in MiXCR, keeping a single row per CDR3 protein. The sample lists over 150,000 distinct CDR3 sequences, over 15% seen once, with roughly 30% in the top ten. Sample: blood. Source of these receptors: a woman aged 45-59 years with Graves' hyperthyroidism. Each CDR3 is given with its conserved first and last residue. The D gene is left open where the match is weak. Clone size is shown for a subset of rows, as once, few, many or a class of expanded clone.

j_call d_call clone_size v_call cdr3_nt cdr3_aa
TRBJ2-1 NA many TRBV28 TGTGCCAGCACTTTAACGGGTCCCGAGCAGTTCTTC CASTLTGPEQFF
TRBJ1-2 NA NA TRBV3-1 TGTGCCAGCAGCCAAGTCGATCAGGGCTACACCTTC CASSQVDQGYTF
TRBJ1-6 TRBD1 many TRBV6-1 TGTGCCAGCAGTCCGCAACAGGGGGTATCACCCCTCCACTTT CASSPQQGVSPLHF
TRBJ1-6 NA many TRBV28 TGTGCCAGCAGTCCCTACACGGCGGGGGGATTTAATTCACCCCTCCACTTT CASSPYTAGGFNSPLHF
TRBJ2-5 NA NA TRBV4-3 TGCGCCAGCAGCCAAATTTGGGGACATGAGGGAGAGACCCAGTACTTC CASSQIWGHEGETQYF
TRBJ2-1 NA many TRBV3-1 TGTGCCAGCAGCCAAGCCCGGAGCTCCTACAATGAGCAGTTCTTC CASSQARSSYNEQFF
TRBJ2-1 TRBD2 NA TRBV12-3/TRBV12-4 TGTGCCAGCAGTTTATGGGGGGGGTCCTACAATGAGCAGTTCTTC CASSLWGGSYNEQFF
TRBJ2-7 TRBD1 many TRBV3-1 TGTGCCAGCAGCCCACCACCGGGACAGAAATCCTACGAGCAGTACTTC CASSPPPGQKSYEQYF
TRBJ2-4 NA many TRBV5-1 TGCGCCAGCAGCTTGGTTGGACACCTTTCGGGAAACATTCAGTACTTC CASSLVGHLSGNIQYF
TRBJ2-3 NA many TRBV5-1 TGCGCCAGCAGCTTATCAGGGGATAGAACAGATACGCAGTATTTT CASSLSGDRTDTQYF
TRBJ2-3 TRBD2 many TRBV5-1 TGCGCCAGCAGACGAACCGAAGGGACTAGCACCGATACGCAGTATTTT CASRRTEGTSTDTQYF
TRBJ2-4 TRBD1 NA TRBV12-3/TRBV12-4 TGTGCCAGCAGTTGGGGGACAGGGAGGGGGCTCTTAGCCAAAAACATTCAGTACTTC CASSWGTGRGLLAKNIQYF
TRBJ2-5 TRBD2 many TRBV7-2 TGTGCCAGCAGTCATAGCGGGGGCGGAGAGACCCAGTACTTC CASSHSGGGETQYF
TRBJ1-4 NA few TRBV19 TGTGCCACTCGGCGATCAACTAATGAAAAACTGTTTTTT CATRRSTNEKLFF
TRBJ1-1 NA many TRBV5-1 TGCGCCAGCAGCTTGGTTGGGGGGGTCGGCACTGAAGCTTTCTTT CASSLVGGVGTEAFF
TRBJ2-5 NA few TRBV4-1 TGCGCCAGCAGCCGAACAGGGCCCCAAGAGACCCAGTACTTC CASSRTGPQETQYF